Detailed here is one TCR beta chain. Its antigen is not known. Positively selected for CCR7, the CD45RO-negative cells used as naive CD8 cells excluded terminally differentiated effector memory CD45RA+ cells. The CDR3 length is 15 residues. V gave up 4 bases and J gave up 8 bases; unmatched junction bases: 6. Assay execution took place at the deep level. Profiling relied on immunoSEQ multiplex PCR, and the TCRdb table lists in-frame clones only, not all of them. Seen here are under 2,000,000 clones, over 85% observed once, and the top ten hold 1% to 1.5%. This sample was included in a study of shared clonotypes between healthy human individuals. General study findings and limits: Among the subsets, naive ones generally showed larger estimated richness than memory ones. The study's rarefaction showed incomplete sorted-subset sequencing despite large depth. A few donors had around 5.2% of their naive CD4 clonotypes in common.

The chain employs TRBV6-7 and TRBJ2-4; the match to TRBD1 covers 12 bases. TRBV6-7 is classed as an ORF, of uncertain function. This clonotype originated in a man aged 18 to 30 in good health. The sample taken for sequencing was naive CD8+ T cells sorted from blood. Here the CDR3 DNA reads TGTGCCAGCAGTTGTCCGGGACAGGGGGCACACATTCAGTACTTC. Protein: CASSCPGQGAHIQYF.